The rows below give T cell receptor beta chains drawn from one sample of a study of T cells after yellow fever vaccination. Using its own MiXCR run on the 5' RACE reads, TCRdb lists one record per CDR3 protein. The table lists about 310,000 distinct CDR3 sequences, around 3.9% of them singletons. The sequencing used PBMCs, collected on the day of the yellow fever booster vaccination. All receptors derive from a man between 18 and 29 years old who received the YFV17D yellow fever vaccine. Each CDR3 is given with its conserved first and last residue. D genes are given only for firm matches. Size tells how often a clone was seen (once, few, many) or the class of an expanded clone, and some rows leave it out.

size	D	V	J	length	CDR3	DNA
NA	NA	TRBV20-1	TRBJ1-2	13	CSARSPALYGYTF	TGCAGTGCTAGATCCCCAGCTCTCTATGGCTACACCTTC
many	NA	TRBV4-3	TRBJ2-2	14	CASSPFGDTGELFF	TGCGCCAGCAGCCCCTTCGGGGACACCGGGGAGCTGTTTTTT
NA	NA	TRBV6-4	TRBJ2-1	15	CASSPRTASYNEQFF	TGTGCCAGCAGTCCTCGGACAGCCTCCTACAATGAGCAGTTCTTC
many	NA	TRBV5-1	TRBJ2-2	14	CASSIRGNTGELFF	TGCGCCAGCAGCATTAGGGGGAACACCGGGGAGCTGTTTTTT
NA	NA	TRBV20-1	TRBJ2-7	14	CSASLGLGDYEQYF	TGCAGTGCTAGTCTTGGTCTGGGCGACTACGAGCAGTACTTC
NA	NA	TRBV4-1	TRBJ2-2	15	CASSQEPPGPGELFF	TGCGCCAGCAGCCAAGAACCCCCGGGTCCCGGGGAGCTGTTTTTT
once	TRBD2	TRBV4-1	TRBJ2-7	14	CASSQRSGEYEQYF	TGCGCCAGCAGCCAACGCAGCGGGGAATACGAGCAGTACTTC
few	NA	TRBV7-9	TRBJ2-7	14	CASSLGHGSYEQYF	TGTGCCAGCAGCTTGGGTCATGGGTCCTACGAGCAGTACTTC
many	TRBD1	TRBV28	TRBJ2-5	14	CASKQGTVEETQYF	TGTGCCAGCAAGCAAGGGACAGTGGAAGAGACCCAGTACTTC
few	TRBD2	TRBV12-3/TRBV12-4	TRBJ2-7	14	CASSFSSGVYEQYF	TGTGCCAGCAGTTTTTCTAGCGGGGTCTACGAGCAGTACTTC
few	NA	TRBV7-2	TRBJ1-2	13	CASSLAPKDGYTF	TGTGCCAGCAGCTTAGCGCCCAAGGACGGCTACACCTTC
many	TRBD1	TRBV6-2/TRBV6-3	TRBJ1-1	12	CATLDRGTEAFF	TGTGCCACCCTGGACAGGGGCACTGAAGCTTTCTTT